Each of the 14 T cell receptor beta chains below was sequenced from the same sample in a study of T cells in Graves' hyperthyroidism and ophthalmopathy. It was RNA transcripts that yielded the amplified TCR beta CDR3 regions. The HTBI primer set served for first-round RT-PCR of the TCR CDR3. One entry per CDR3 protein results from TCRdb running MiXCR on the multiplex PCR reads. Of hundreds of thousands of distinct CDR3 sequences in the sample, 14% were seen once. The specimen was blood. Receptor source: a woman in her late teens or twenties with Graves' hyperthyroidism.

This clonotype has at least ten counts. The gene calls are TRBV30 and TRBJ2-7; 8 nucleotides align to TRBD2. The J segment lost 4 bases and the V segment lost 4 bases, leaving 6 bases of the junction unmatched. The CDR3 loop spans 13 amino acids. Germline assignment: CDR1 GTSNPN and CDR2 SVGIG (reference sequence). The CDR3 coding sequence is TGTGCCTGGACGCGGGAGGTTTTGTACGAGCAGTACTTC. Protein: CAWTREVLYEQYF.

This clonotype was counted once. The V gene is TRBV20-1, the J gene TRBJ1-2, with 9 bases matching TRBD1. CDR1 is DFQATT and CDR2 is SNEGSKA in the germline V gene (reference sequence). The CDR3 loop spans 11 amino acids. CDR3 nucleotides: TGCAGCGTGGGACAGGGCGGAGGCTACACCTTC. Its translation: CSVGQGGGYTF.

This clonotype was observed at least ten times. This CDR3 reads CASSTGLATYNEQFF. CDR3 nucleotides: TGTGCCAGTAGCACGGGACTAGCGACCTACAATGAGCAGTTCTTC. The chain has TRBV19 and TRBJ2-1; 10 bases line up with TRBD2. The CDR3 has 15 residues. Germline values: CDR1 LNHDA, CDR2 SQIVND (reference sequence). Germline trimming cut 6 bases from V and 2 bases from J; bases unmatched to any gene: 4.

This clonotype was recorded a few times. CDR3 DNA sequence: TGTGCCAGCAGCCTCGGACAGGGGGTAATCAGGCCCCAGCATTTT. Its protein product is CASSLGQGVIRPQHF. The rearrangement links TRBV12-3 or TRBV12-4 to TRBJ1-5, with 10 positions matching TRBD1. V was clipped by 6 bases and J by 9 bases; unmatched bases: 11. The CDR3 is made up of 15 amino acids.

This clonotype has a handful of counts. The V gene is TRBV7-9, the J gene TRBJ2-7; TRBD2 aligns across 9 bases. The V segment lost 4 bases and the J segment 2 bases; nucleotides outside the gene matches: 6. This CDR3 is 15 amino acids long. CDR1 is SEHNR, CDR2 FQNEAQ, per germline (reference sequence). The CDR3 DNA reads as TGTGCCAGCAGCTCTGGACTAGCGTCGGCCTACGAGCAGTACTTC. It specifies CASSSGLASAYEQYF. The complete variable domain, with remaining parts taken from reference TRBV7-9 and TRBJ2-7, reads DTGVSQNPRHKITKRGQNVTFRCDPISEHNRLYWYRQTLGQGPEFLTYFQNEAQLEKSRLLSDRFSAERPKGSFSTLEIQRTEQGDSAMYLCASSSGLASAYEQYFGPGTRLTVT.

Many counts were recorded for this clonotype. The chain links TRBV30 to TRBJ1-2; D ambiguous. The CDR3 runs 12 residues. V lost 2 bases and J lost 8, with 12 bases in between. Germline-derived CDR1 and CDR2 are GTSNPN and SVGIG (reference sequence). The CDR3 DNA reads as TGTGCCTGGAGTTTTGGAGGCGGAGGCTACACCTTC. This gives the protein CAWSFGGGGYTF.

This clonotype occurred many times. V usage is TRBV11-2 and J usage is TRBJ1-1; TRBD1 matches at 7 bases. Germline CDR1 is SGHAT and CDR2 is FQNNGV. V lost 1 base to trimming and J lost 0 bases; unmatched junction nucleotides: 14. This CDR3 is 19 amino acids long. The CDR3 region has the DNA TGTGCCAGCAGCTTAGCAACCGGGACAGAGATCCCTCTGAACACTGAAGCTTTCTTT. This translates into CASSLATGTEIPLNTEAFF.

The V and J genes are TRBV20-1 and TRBJ2-7, with 9 nucleotides matching TRBD2. Losses at the gene ends were 7 bases for V and 7 bases for J; bases not matched to a gene: 14. Germline assignment: CDR1 DFQATT and CDR2 SNEGSKA (reference sequence). CDR3 length equals 14 residues. CDR3 in amino acids: CSVRAGGPSEEQYF. The CDR3 DNA is TGCAGTGTCAGGGCGGGAGGGCCCTCTGAAGAGCAGTACTTC.

V and J are TRBV5-4 and TRBJ1-1; D uncertain. The germline gives CDR1 SGHNT, CDR2 YYREEE (reference sequence). V lost 2 bases and J lost 0, with 14 bases in between. The length of the CDR3 is 16 residues. The CDR3 loop is CASSLGHPGMNTEAFF. The DNA of the CDR3 is TGTGCCAGCAGCTTAGGGCACCCTGGTATGAACACTGAAGCTTTCTTT.

The chain uses TRBV7-3 and TRBJ2-5; tentative D call: TRBD2 (5 bases). The CDR3 extends over 15 amino acids. V was shortened by 6 bases and J by 3 bases, with 17 bases between the two germline ends. Germline CDR1 reads SGHTA; CDR2 reads FQGTGA. This CDR3 is CASSPLGRAKETQYF. CDR3 coding DNA: TGTGCCAGCAGTCCCCTTGGGCGGGCGAAAGAGACCCAGTACTTC. The whole variable domain, filled in from reference TRBV7-3 and TRBJ2-5, reads GAGVSQTPSNKVTEKGKYVELRCDPISGHTALYWYRQSLGQGPEFLIYFQGTGAADDSGLPNDRFFAVRPEGSVSTLKIQRTERGDSAVYLCASSPLGRAKETQYFGPGTRLLVL.

CDR3 residues: CASSHRTYRGHMNTEAFF. In nucleotides, the CDR3 is TGTGCCAGCAGCCACCGAACCTACAGGGGGCACATGAACACTGAAGCTTTCTTT. V usage is TRBV4-2 and J usage is TRBJ1-1; 9 nucleotides align to TRBD1. V lost 3 bases and J lost 0; bases outside the gene matches: 11. The CDR3 covers 18 residues. Germline-derived CDR1 and CDR2 are LGHNA and YNFKEQ.

This clonotype was detected ten times or more. The gene calls are TRBV9 and TRBJ2-5; D is uncertain. Germline V gene data show CDR1 as SGDLS and CDR2 as YYNGEE. Trimming stripped 2 bases from V and 3 bases from J, with 11 bases between. The CDR3 covers 14 residues. CDR3: CASSVADLEETQYF. For the CDR3, the DNA is TGTGCCAGCAGCGTTGCGGACCTTGAAGAGACCCAGTACTTC. The full variable domain, rest sourced from reference TRBV9 and TRBJ2-5, is DSGVTQTPKHLITATGQRVTLRCSPRSGDLSVYWYQQSLDQGLQFLIQYYNGEERAKGNILERFSAQQFPDLHSELNLSSLELGDSALYFCASSVADLEETQYFGPGTRLLVL.

This clonotype was observed many times. The chain employs TRBV11-2 and TRBJ2-5; 9 bases are shared with TRBD2. CDR1 and CDR2 (germline): SGHAT, FQNNGV. V shed 2 bases, J shed 4 bases, and the junction held 8 bases outside the gene matches. The CDR3 runs to 16 residues. This chain's CDR3 is CASSLLRGRAPETQYF. The DNA for the CDR3 is TGTGCCAGCAGCTTACTGCGCGGGAGGGCCCCAGAGACCCAGTACTTC.

This sequence joins TRBV6-1 and TRBJ1-6; D gene unclear. V shed 7 bases and J shed 0 bases, with 16 bases lying between them. In germline, CDR1 is MNHNS, CDR2 SASEGT. The CDR3 consists of 17 residues. The CDR3 DNA is TGTGCCAGCATTTGGGCAGGCACCAGCTCCTATAATTCACCCCTCCACTTT. Protein: CASIWAGTSSYNSPLHF.